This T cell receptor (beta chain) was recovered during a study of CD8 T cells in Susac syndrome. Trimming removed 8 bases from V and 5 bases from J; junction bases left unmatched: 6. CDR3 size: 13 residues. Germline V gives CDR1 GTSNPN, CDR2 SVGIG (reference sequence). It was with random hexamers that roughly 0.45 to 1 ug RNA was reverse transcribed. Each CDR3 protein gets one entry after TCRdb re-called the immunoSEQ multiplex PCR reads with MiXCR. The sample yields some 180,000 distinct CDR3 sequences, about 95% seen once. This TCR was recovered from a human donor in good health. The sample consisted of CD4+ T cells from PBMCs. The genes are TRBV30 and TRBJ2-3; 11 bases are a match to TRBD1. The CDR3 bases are TGTGCCGCCAAGGACAGGGGGCTAGATACGCAGTATTTT. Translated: CAAKDRGLDTQYF.